These 30 T cell receptor beta chains share one sample of origin, sequenced in a study of regulatory T cells in long-lasting Graves disease. In building TCR beta libraries, iRepertoire HTBI primers were used together with Arm-PCR of CDR3 regions. TCRdb re-called the multiplex PCR reads through MiXCR, storing one row per CDR3 protein. The sample consists of under 500,000 distinct CDR3 sequences, 20% of them appearing once. Time point here: persistent/refractory GD, antithyroid drugs over 5 years with positive TRAb. The TCR library used RNA extracted from PBMCs. Here the sequenced sample was peripheral blood mononuclear cells (PBMCs), taken when the disease was refractory, from a patient treated with antithyroid drugs. These receptors came from a female donor with Graves disease.

This sequence joins TRBV5-1 and TRBJ2-6; D unresolved. The CDR3 is made up of 12 amino acids. Trimming took 2 bases from V and 4 from J, leaving 1 base between them. Germline V gives CDR1 SGHRS, CDR2 YFSETQ. In nucleotides, the CDR3 is TGCGCCAGCAGCTTCGGGGCCAACGTCCTGACTTTC. It is translated as CASSFGANVLTF.

In its sample, this clonotype was seen many times. The chain is built from TRBV6-1 and TRBJ1-1; D ambiguous. Trimming took 8 bases from V and 4 from J, leaving 26 bases between them. The CDR3 loop spans 17 amino acids. Germline lookup yields CDR1 MNHNS and CDR2 SASEGT. The CDR3 bases are TGTGCCAGCGCTCGTGCCTCGCAGAGGCGTCGGGGCACTGAAGCTTTCTTT. Its translation: CASARASQRRRGTEAFF.

This clonotype appeared a few times. The chain has TRBV29-1 and TRBJ2-7; no definite D call. The CDR3 has 14 amino acids. Germline V CDR1 and CDR2: SQVTM, ANQGSEA. The V and J ends lost 5 bases and 6 bases respectively, with 20 bases between them. The CDR3 DNA reads TGCAGCGTTCAGTATCTCTCTCTCACGGTCGAGCAGTACTTC. Translating gives CSVQYLSLTVEQYF.

V gene TRBV5-8 combines with J gene TRBJ2-1; no clear D. V gave up 3 bases and J gave up 5 bases, with 3 bases separating them. Germline loops: CDR1 SGHTS, CDR2 YDEGEE. The CDR3 contains 11 residues. CDR3 in amino acids: CASSWDNEQFF. CDR3 nucleotide sequence: TGTGCCAGCAGCTGGGACAATGAGCAGTTCTTC.

The chain couples TRBV4-1 to TRBJ1-3, with 8 bases matching TRBD1. The CDR3 is made up of 16 amino acids. J was trimmed by 2 bases and V by 3 bases; bases with no gene match: 6. The germline CDR1 and CDR2 sequences are MGHRA and YSYEKL. The CDR3 loop reads CASSQPGTGTGNTIYF. CDR3 nucleotides: TGCGCCAGCAGCCAGCCCGGGACAGGCACTGGAAACACCATATATTTT.

There are many counts of this clonotype. The chain employs TRBV20-1 and TRBJ2-2, with D possibly TRBD1 on 5 matching bases. The CDR3 runs to 15 residues. V was cut by 0 bases and J by 0 bases, with 8 bases left in between. Per germline, CDR1 DFQATT and CDR2 SNEGSKA (reference sequence). The DNA for the CDR3 is TGCAGTGCTAGAGAAGGGGCCGCGAACACCGGGGAGCTGTTTTTT. It yields the protein CSAREGAANTGELFF.

This clonotype was counted ten times or more. The chain is built from TRBV28 and TRBJ1-2, with 10 bases identical to TRBD1. Germline CDR1 MDHEN, CDR2 SYDVKM. V dropped 6 bases and J dropped 2; count of bases not matched to a gene: 3. The CDR3 length is 14 residues. The CDR3 DNA sequence: TGTGCCAGCAGACCGGGACAGGGGAACTATGGCTACACCTTC. Translated, it gives CASRPGQGNYGYTF.

In this sample, this clonotype turned up once. This may arise from a read error, as a much more abundant clone is one base away. V and J are TRBV28 and TRBJ2-4; unclear D gene. The CDR3 is made up of 15 amino acids. Trimming pared 6 bases from V and 0 bases from J, leaving 12 bases between. Germline assignment: CDR1 MDHEN and CDR2 SYDVKM. This chain's CDR3 is CASSHLPPAKNIQYF. The CDR3 DNA reads as TGTGCCAGCAGCCATCTCCCCCCAGCCAAAAACATTCAGTACTTC.

This clonotype was detected ten times or more. The V and J genes are TRBV18 and TRBJ2-5, with 9 bases that match TRBD2. With V trimmed by 1 base and J by 5 bases, 2 bases remained unmatched. This CDR3 is 14 amino acids long. Germline V gene data show CDR1 as KGHSH and CDR2 as LQKENI. The CDR3 loop reads CASSPRRGGETQYF. In DNA, the CDR3 is TGTGCCAGCTCACCACGGCGGGGGGGCGAGACCCAGTACTTC.

The rearrangement links TRBV28 to TRBJ2-7; tentative D call: TRBD2 (6 bases). This CDR3 comprises 15 residues. Germline loops: CDR1 MDHEN, CDR2 SYDVKM. Trimming left V 6 bases short and J 2 bases short, with 17 bases between. The CDR3 nucleotides are TGTGCCAGCAGACCGGACTACCACGGGACCTACGAGCAGTACTTC. This gives the protein CASRPDYHGTYEQYF.

This clonotype was counted a few times. V gene TRBV28 combines with J gene TRBJ2-1; tentatively, D is TRBD1 (5 bases). The J call may not be correct, given that the DNA end is closer to TRBJ2-5. Looked up from germline, CDR1 is MDHEN and CDR2 is SYDVKM. The length of the CDR3 is 11 residues. In DNA, the CDR3 is TGTGCCAGCGGGGCCCAAGAGACCCAGTACTTC. As protein: CASGAQETQYF.

This clonotype showed up many times. This chain connects TRBV12-3 or TRBV12-4 to TRBJ1-6, with D hard to call. The V end was cut by 2 bases, the J end by 6 bases, with 8 bases between. This CDR3 has 14 amino acids. The CDR3 is CASSLRQFNSPLHF. Written as DNA, the CDR3 is TGTGCCAGCAGTTTACGCCAGTTTAATTCACCCCTCCACTTT.

V is TRBV4-2 and J is TRBJ2-7, with D unclear. Germline V gene sequence: CDR1 LGHNA, CDR2 YNFKEQ. The CDR3 is 15 residues long. V was shortened by 1 base and J by 2 bases, with 12 bases between the two germline ends. The CDR3 sequence: CASSQGLSGTYEQYF. The CDR3 DNA reads as TGTGCCAGCAGCCAAGGCCTAAGTGGGACCTACGAGCAGTACTTC.

This clonotype came up a few times. As the CDR3 is not closed by the conserved phenylalanine or tryptophan, this likely results from a read error. The chain couples TRBV2 to TRBJ2-7; D is unresolved. Germline V gene sequence: CDR1 SNHLY, CDR2 FYNNEI. There are 15 residues in the CDR3. The CDR3 sequence is CANSEALLGRNEQYL. The CDR3 bases are TGTGCCAACAGTGAAGCGCTTCTCGGCCGTAACGAGCAGTACCTC.

In regard to this clonotype: A much larger clone is a single base away; this may be a read error. The rearrangement uses TRBV20-1 and TRBJ2-7, with D perhaps TRBD1 (5 bases). The CDR3 has 12 amino acids. V was pared by 5 bases and J by 6 bases, with 14 bases between. Looked up from germline, CDR1 is DFQATT and CDR2 is SNEGSKA (reference sequence). CDR3 residues: CSAYVQDPEQYF. The CDR3 coding sequence is TGCAGTGCTTATGTACAGGACCCCGAGCAGTACTTC.

This clonotype was picked up many times. The chain combines TRBV27 with TRBJ2-7; a possible D gene is TRBD1 (6 bases). CDR3 size: 15 residues. From germline, CDR1 is MNHEY and CDR2 SMNVEV (reference sequence). Trimming took off 0 bases at V and 1 base at J, with 10 bases between the two ends. The CDR3 spells CASSLSPDSSYEQYF. CDR3 in DNA: TGTGCCAGCAGTTTATCCCCGGACAGTTCCTACGAGCAGTACTTC.

V gene TRBV19 combines with J gene TRBJ2-6; 7 bases agree with TRBD1. The V segment lost 5 bases and the J segment 4 bases; nucleotides outside the gene matches: 5. CDR1 LNHDA and CDR2 SQIVND come from the germline V gene (reference sequence). The CDR3 is 15 residues long. The CDR3 DNA sequence: TGTGCCAGTAGTCAACAGGGGTACGGGGCCAACGTCCTGACTTTC. It encodes CASSQQGYGANVLTF.

This clonotype was counted at least ten times. This sequence joins TRBV27 and TRBJ2-6, with 8 bases matching TRBD2. CDR3 size: 17 residues. V was pared by 3 bases and J by 0 bases, with 4 bases of the junction left unmatched. Germline-derived CDR1 and CDR2 are MNHEY and SMNVEV (reference sequence). DNA of the CDR3: TGTGCCAGCAGTTTGCAGCGGGGGAGCTCTGGGGCCAACGTCCTGACTTTC. Protein sequence: CASSLQRGSSGANVLTF.

This clonotype occurred many times. V gene TRBV28 combines with J gene TRBJ1-2; weak D call: TRBD1 (5 bases). CDR3 size: 15 residues. Germline V gene sequence: CDR1 MDHEN, CDR2 SYDVKM. V was shortened by 4 bases and J by 5 bases, with 17 bases between the two germline ends. DNA of the CDR3: TGTGCCAGCAGTTCGCCCGCCGGGGGAGGATATGGCTACACCTTC. Amino acid sequence: CASSSPAGGGYGYTF.

This clonotype has just a few counts. This chain uses TRBV19 with TRBJ1-5; D unresolved. The length of the CDR3 is 14 residues. Germline CDR1 LNHDA, CDR2 SQIVND (reference sequence). V shed 0 bases and J shed 10 bases, with 13 bases lying between them. The CDR3 is CASSIDSPIPPQHF. In DNA, the CDR3 is TGTGCCAGTAGTATAGATTCACCCATACCACCCCAGCATTTT.

This clonotype was recorded at least ten times. The chain has TRBV2 and TRBJ1-6; 7 bases match TRBD1. Unmatched junction bases numbered 8, after V lost 6 bases and J lost 6 bases. Germline V gene sequence: CDR1 SNHLY, CDR2 FYNNEI. The length of the CDR3 is 15 residues. The CDR3 region is CASSGPGGTNSPLHF. CDR3 DNA: TGTGCCAGCAGCGGGCCAGGGGGGACTAATTCACCCCTCCACTTT.

CDR3 DNA: TGCAGTGCTTACGACAGGGGCACTGGGGGGCACGAGCAGTACTTC. This translates into CSAYDRGTGGHEQYF. The chain recombines TRBV20-1 with TRBJ2-7; 8 positions agree with TRBD1. V lost 5 bases to trimming and J lost 5 bases; unmatched junction nucleotides: 14. Germline CDR1 reads DFQATT; CDR2 reads SNEGSKA (reference sequence). CDR3 size: 15 residues.

There are a few counts of this clonotype. CDR3 coding DNA: TGTGCCAGCAGTAACAAAAATGGCTACACCTTC. This encodes CASSNKNGYTF. The genes are TRBV6-2 or TRBV6-3 and TRBJ1-2; D is uncertain. Trimming took 5 bases from V and 6 from J, leaving 7 bases between them. The CDR3 is 11 residues long. Germline values: CDR1 MNHEY, CDR2 SVGEGT.

This chain connects TRBV29-1 to TRBJ2-5; TRBD2 matches 11 bases. With V trimmed by 5 bases and J by 4 bases, 6 bases remained unmatched. This CDR3 is built from 14 residues. Germline CDR1 and CDR2: SQVTM and ANQGSEA. The CDR3 loop is CSVLGLAGGETQYF. CDR3 DNA: TGCAGCGTTCTTGGGCTAGCGGGAGGAGAGACCCAGTACTTC. The full variable domain, completed using reference TRBV29-1 and TRBJ2-5, is SAVISQKPSRDICQRGTSLTIQCQVDSQVTMMFWYRQQPGQSLTLIATANQGSEATYESGFVIDKFPISRPNLTFSTLTVSNMSPEDSSIYLCSVLGLAGGETQYFGPGTRLLVL.

The chain's CDR3 is CASLQAGGYNEQFF. For the CDR3, the DNA is TGTGCCAGTCTCCAAGCGGGAGGATACAATGAGCAGTTCTTC. This chain joins TRBV27 and TRBJ2-1; 9 bases are a match to TRBD2. V was clipped by 9 bases and J by 4 bases; unmatched bases: 7. The CDR3 is 14 residues long. Germline V gene lookup returns CDR1 MNHEY and CDR2 SMNVEV (reference sequence).

This clonotype was counted many times. This chain connects TRBV28 to TRBJ2-7; weak D call: TRBD2 (6 bases). V lost 4 bases and J lost 6, with 16 bases in between. Germline CDR1 MDHEN, CDR2 SYDVKM. This CDR3 region has 14 residues. CDR3 coding DNA: TGTGCCAGCAGTTCCCGGGACTCAACGCGCGAGCAGTACTTC. This translates into CASSSRDSTREQYF.

Only a few counts were recorded for this clonotype. The chain joins TRBV27 to TRBJ1-1; D unresolved. CDR1 MNHEY and CDR2 SMNVEV come from the germline V gene (reference sequence). Trimming cost V 2 bases and J 1 base, with 8 bases left between them. The CDR3 is 14 residues long. CDR3: CASSLLSPNTEAFF. CDR3 nucleotides: TGTGCCAGCAGTTTACTCTCCCCGAACACTGAAGCTTTCTTT.

The chain has TRBV9 and TRBJ2-2, with TRBD1 as a possible D gene (6 bases). V was clipped by 4 bases and J by 3 bases, with 13 bases between them. The CDR3 has 15 residues. Germline CDR1 reads SGDLS; CDR2 reads YYNGEE. DNA for the CDR3: TGTGCCAGCAGCCACTCAGGGGTGGACACCGGGGAGCTGTTTTTT. This codes for CASSHSGVDTGELFF.

There are many counts of this clonotype. The chain employs TRBV4-2 and TRBJ1-1; D gene uncertain. This CDR3 spans 13 amino acids. The germline gives CDR1 LGHNA, CDR2 YNFKEQ. V lost 4 bases and J lost 3, with 9 bases in between. The CDR3 spells CASSPYRDTEAFF. CDR3 DNA sequence: TGTGCCAGCAGCCCTTACCGAGACACTGAAGCTTTCTTT.

The chain recombines TRBV30 with TRBJ1-1, with TRBD1 matching over 7 bases. The CDR3 extends over 14 amino acids. Unmatched junction bases numbered 13, after V lost 5 bases and J lost 7 bases. Germline-derived CDR1 and CDR2 are GTSNPN and SVGIG (reference sequence). The chain's CDR3 is CAWALITGVNEAFF. Here the CDR3 DNA reads TGTGCCTGGGCACTTATAACAGGGGTGAATGAAGCTTTCTTT. The full variable domain, in which reference TRBV30 and TRBJ1-1 provide the parts outside the CDR3, is SQTIHQWPATLVQPVGSPLSLECTVEGTSNPNLYWYRQAAGRGLQLLFYSVGIGQISSEVPQNLSASRPQDRQFILSSKKLLLSDSGFYLCAWALITGVNEAFFGQGTRLTVV.